These 2 T cell receptor beta chains were all obtained from the same sample, sequenced in a study of regulatory T cells in long-lasting Graves disease. Time point defined: persistent/refractory GD, antithyroid drugs over 5 years with positive TRAb. RNA from PBMCs was the source of the TCR library. Both iRepertoire HTBI primers and Arm-PCR of CDR3 regions were used to build the TCR beta libraries. A single record per CDR3 protein comes from TCRdb applying MiXCR to the multiplex PCR reads. The table records approximately 400,000 distinct CDR3 sequences, roughly 25% of them present only once. The source was peripheral blood mononuclear cells (PBMCs), collected when the disease was refractory, from a patient treated with antithyroid drugs. The receptor source for this set is a woman in her thirties or forties with Graves disease.

This chain uses TRBV5-1 with TRBJ2-2; TRBD2 might be the D (5 bases). Germline V gene lookup returns CDR1 SGHRS and CDR2 YFSETQ. V gave up 2 bases and J gave up 4 bases, with 9 bases separating them. The CDR3 runs to 14 residues. CDR3 in amino acids: CASSLDYPTGELFF. The CDR3 nucleotides are TGCGCCAGCAGCTTAGACTACCCCACCGGGGAGCTGTTTTTT.

This clonotype was seen a handful of times. The CDR3 here is CASRVWSGSSYEQYF. For the CDR3, the DNA is TGTGCCAGCAGGGTATGGAGCGGCTCCTCCTACGAGCAGTACTTC. The J gene is TRBJ2-7, the V gene TRBV2; perhaps TRBD2 as D (5 bases). This CDR3 region has 15 residues. V shed 6 bases and J shed 0 bases, with 15 bases lying between them. Germline CDR1 is SNHLY and CDR2 is FYNNEI.